This record looks at one TCR beta chain sequence and its context. Trimming took 2 bases from V and 7 from J; bases not matched to a gene: 13. The CDR3 spans 17 residues. The V gene's germline CDR1 is MDHEN and CDR2 SYDVKM. Some clones are missing from TCRdb's copy, which holds only in-frame ones; the method was immunoSEQ multiplex PCR. The sample has 250,000 to 350,000 clones; around 91% are singletons. This record belongs to a study of blood T cell repertoires in COVID-19. Study context: T cells, B-cell-depleted T cells, or PBMCs supplied cDNA or gDNA.

Clinical history as reported by participants underpinned cohort assignment. The rearrangement uses TRBV28 and TRBJ1-5, with 8 bases that match TRBD1. The sequence was collected from a woman aged 18 to 35 with acute COVID-19. Sequenced: PBMCs or T cells enriched from blood (not recorded which). The CDR3 protein is CASSLAPTGDAGQPQHF. DNA of the CDR3: TGTGCCAGCAGTTTAGCTCCGACAGGGGACGCGGGCCAGCCCCAGCATTTT.